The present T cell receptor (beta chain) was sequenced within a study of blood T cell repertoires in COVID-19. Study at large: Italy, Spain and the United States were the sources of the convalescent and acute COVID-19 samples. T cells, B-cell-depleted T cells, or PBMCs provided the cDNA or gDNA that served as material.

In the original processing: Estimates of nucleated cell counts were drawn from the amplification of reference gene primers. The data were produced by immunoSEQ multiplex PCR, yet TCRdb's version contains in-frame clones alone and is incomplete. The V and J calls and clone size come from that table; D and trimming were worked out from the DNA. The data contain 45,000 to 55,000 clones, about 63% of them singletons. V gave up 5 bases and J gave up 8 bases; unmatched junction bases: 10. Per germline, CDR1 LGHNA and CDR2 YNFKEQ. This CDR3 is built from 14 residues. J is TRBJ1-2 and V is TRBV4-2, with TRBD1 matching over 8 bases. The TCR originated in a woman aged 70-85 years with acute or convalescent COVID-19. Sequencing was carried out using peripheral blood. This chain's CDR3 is CASSTRQGPAGYTF. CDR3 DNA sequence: TGTGCCAGCAGCACGCGACAGGGGCCCGCCGGCTACACCTTC.